This T cell receptor (beta chain) was profiled in a study of cytomegalovirus exposure and HLA in healthy donors. Points on this clone: Its target is unknown. Other DNA sequences in this sample translate to the same CDR3.

V was cut by 5 bases and J by 3 bases, with 11 bases left in between. The germline gives CDR1 MNHEY, CDR2 SMNVEV (reference sequence). The CDR3 loop spans 13 amino acids. Study-wide results and caveats: In vitro checks showed that a few CMV-associated chains really do target CMV antigens. A subsequent analysis found that TCR clusters from the first cohort also tended to co-occur in the roughly 120 validation repertoires, with about 95% of cluster scores above 0. Cytomegalovirus association was listed for about 150 TCR beta chains.

Only in-frame clones appear in the TCRdb table, and some are missing; sequencing was by immunoSEQ multiplex PCR. The data show some 340,000 clones, roughly 87% seen once. Sequenced material: PBMCs. V and J are TRBV27 and TRBJ2-7; no reliable D call. This clonotype was sampled from a woman in her 30s in good health and CMV-seropositive. CDR3 sequence reads: CASSPGPVYEQYF. The CDR3 DNA follows: TGTGCCAGCAGTCCCGGGCCGGTCTACGAGCAGTACTTC.